These T cell receptor beta chains were read from a single sample in a study of T cells in Graves' hyperthyroidism and ophthalmopathy. A single record per CDR3 protein comes from TCRdb applying MiXCR to the multiplex PCR reads. Here the sample spans 400,000 to 500,000 distinct CDR3 sequences, around 15% being singletons. What was sequenced was blood. The receptors stem from a man between 18 and 29 years old with Graves' ophthalmopathy. The CDR3 runs from the conserved cysteine through the conserved F or W. D genes are given only for firm matches. Expanded clones get a size class; other rows say once, few or many, or leave the size out.

13 | TRBJ2-5 | . | many | TRBV10-2 | TGCGCCAGCAGTGTAGGCCCCCAAGAGACCCAGTACTTC | CASSVGPQETQYF
13 | TRBJ2-7 | TRBD1 | many | TRBV29-1 | TGCAGCGTTGAAAGGGACAGGGGTTCCGAGCAGTACTTC | CSVERDRGSEQYF
12 | TRBJ2-7 | . | many | TRBV7-9 | TGTGCCAGCAGCTTAACTACCTACGAGCAGTACTTC | CASSLTTYEQYF
15 | TRBJ1-1 | . | many | TRBV5-1 | TGCGCCAGCAGCTTGGGCGGGGCCCCGGGGACTGAAGCTTTCTTT | CASSLGGAPGTEAFF
14 | TRBJ2-1 | TRBD1 | many | TRBV24-1 | TGTGCCACCAGTGAGGGACAGATCTACAATGAGCAGTTCTTC | CATSEGQIYNEQFF
16 | TRBJ2-1 | . | . | TRBV10-3 | TGTGCCATCAGTGAGTTGGTCGCAGGGGTATACAATGAGCAGTTCTTC | CAISELVAGVYNEQFF
14 | TRBJ2-2 | . | many | TRBV18 | TGTGCCAGCTCACCCGGACGGGACACCGGGGAGCTGTTTTTT | CASSPGRDTGELFF
14 | TRBJ2-5 | . | few | TRBV20-1 | TGCAGTGCCCGGGGTTCTATGTACCAAGAGACCCAGTACTTC | CSARGSMYQETQYF
15 | TRBJ1-1 | TRBD1 | many | TRBV6-1 | TGTGCCAGCAGTGAAGGGGACAGGGTCAACACTGAAGCTTTCTTT | CASSEGDRVNTEAFF
13 | TRBJ1-1 | TRBD1 | many | TRBV2 | TGTGCCAGCCGCGGACAGGGGGGGTCTGAAGCTTTCTTT | CASRGQGGSEAFF
15 | TRBJ1-6 | . | few | TRBV5-1 | TGCGCCAGCAGCCCCCGGGACGGGAATAATTCACCCCTCCACTTT | CASSPRDGNNSPLHF
12 | TRBJ2-1 | . | few | TRBV6-2/TRBV6-3 | TGTGCCAGCAGTCGAGATTCCAATGAGCAGTTCTTC | CASSRDSNEQFF
16 | TRBJ1-1 | . | few | TRBV30 | TGTGCCTGGAGTCCTAGGTGGATCTTCGGGTACACTGAAGCTTTCTTT | CAWSPRWIFGYTEAFF
14 | TRBJ2-5 | . | many | TRBV20-1 | TGCAGTGCTAAAGGACTTTTTCTTCAAGAGACCCAGTACTTC | CSAKGLFLQETQYF
15 | TRBJ1-2 | . | . | TRBV28 | TGTGCCAGCAGTTTAGACAGGTGGTACGTCAATGGCTACACCTTC | CASSLDRWYVNGYTF
14 | TRBJ2-1 | TRBD2 | many | TRBV2 | TGTGCCAGTGACGGCACGGGAGGAAAGAATGAGCAGTTCTTC | CASDGTGGKNEQFF
17 | TRBJ2-3 | TRBD2 | . | TRBV10-3 | TGTGCCATCAGTCGCAGGACTAGCGGGACTAGCACAGATACGCAGTATTTT | CAISRRTSGTSTDTQYF
12 | TRBJ2-1 | . | . | TRBV9 | TGTGCCAGCAGCGTAGACACGAATGAGCAGTTCTTC | CASSVDTNEQFF
15 | TRBJ2-5 | . | . | TRBV6-1 | TGTGCCAGCAGTGAAGATCAGGGGACCCAAGAGACCCAGTACTTC | CASSEDQGTQETQYF
12 | TRBJ2-1 | . | many | TRBV5-1 | TGCGCCAGCAGCCTGCAGGGTGGTGAGCAGTTCTTC | CASSLQGGEQFF
16 | TRBJ2-7 | TRBD2 | few | TRBV6-9 | TGTGCCAGCAGTTACGGGACTCGCGGGAGGGCCAGAGAGCAGTACTTC | CASSYGTRGRAREQYF
14 | TRBJ1-1 | TRBD1 | many | TRBV12-3/TRBV12-4 | TGTGCCATTTTACAGGGGGCCCAGTACACTGAAGCTTTCTTT | CAILQGAQYTEAFF
15 | TRBJ1-2 | . | . | TRBV6-8 | TGTGCCAGCAGTCACGGACGTCGACAGGCCCTTGGCTACACCTTC | CASSHGRRQALGYTF
17 | TRBJ2-5 | TRBD1 | few | TRBV5-1 | TGCGCCAGCAGCACCACTTCGGACAGGTGGCCGGTGGAGACCCAGTACTTC | CASSTTSDRWPVETQYF
20 | TRBJ2-3 | TRBD2 | . | TRBV24-1 | TGTGCCACCGCGGGGGACTATAGCGGGAGAAGTATGGGGGACACAGATACGCAGTATTTT | CATAGDYSGRSMGDTDTQYF
16 | TRBJ2-1 | TRBD2 | many | TRBV11-2 | TGTGCCAGCAGCTATGGGACTAGCGTTACCTACAATGAGCAGTTCTTC | CASSYGTSVTYNEQFF
12 | TRBJ2-1 | . | many | TRBV11-2 | TGTGCCAGCAGCCCGGTGGGCAATGAGCAGTTCTTC | CASSPVGNEQFF
14 | TRBJ2-5 | TRBD2 | . | TRBV19 | TGTGCCCCTAGGGTAGCGGGGGGTCTAGAGACCCAGTACTTC | CAPRVAGGLETQYF
14 | TRBJ2-1 | . | many | TRBV7-9 | TGTGCCAGCAGCCCCCCTGGCAGTGGCAATGAGCAGTTCTTC | CASSPPGSGNEQFF
13 | TRBJ2-5 | . | . | TRBV5-4 | TGTGCCAGCAGCTTGTGGGTTCAAGAGACCCAGTACTTC | CASSLWVQETQYF
13 | TRBJ2-1 | TRBD2 | many | TRBV30 | TGTGCCTGGAGTACACTAGCGGGAGCGGGGCAGTTCTTC | CAWSTLAGAGQFF
13 | TRBJ2-4 | TRBD1 | many | TRBV12-3/TRBV12-4 | TGTGCCAGCAGTCATGGACAGGGAAACATTCAGTACTTC | CASSHGQGNIQYF
13 | TRBJ2-7 | . | many | TRBV10-3 | TGTGCCACCCTGGGGACGGGTCTGGACGAGCAGTACTTC | CATLGTGLDEQYF
15 | TRBJ1-4 | TRBD1 | many | TRBV13 | TGTGCCAGCAGCTTAAGGACAGGAAATAATGAAAAACTGTTTTTT | CASSLRTGNNEKLFF
13 | TRBJ2-7 | . | many | TRBV18 | TGTGCCAGCTCACCGATGTACGAGGCCGAGCAGTACTTC | CASSPMYEAEQYF